This entry lists 20 T cell receptor beta chains sequenced from one sample in a study of T cell repertoires in cytomegalovirus infection. Each CDR3 protein gets one entry after TCRdb re-called the reads with MiXCR. This table has around 450,000 distinct CDR3 sequences, over 9% appearing once. The sample consisted of PBMCs. The receptor set was obtained from a human donor in good health (CMV status not recorded). Some clones in this sample may be carry-over from other donors' samples.

V and J are TRBV14 and TRBJ1-3; D call uncertain. The germline V gene has CDR1 SGHDN and CDR2 FVKESK. Trimming removed 1 base at V and 0 bases at J, with 7 bases between. This CDR3 is built from 15 residues. The CDR3: CASSQVTYSGNTIYF. DNA for the CDR3: TGTGCCAGCAGCCAAGTCACCTACTCTGGAAACACCATATATTTT.

This clonotype was detected many times. This sequence joins TRBV2 and TRBJ2-4; TRBD2 matches at 11 bases. There are 19 residues in the CDR3. The V gene's germline CDR1 is SNHLY and CDR2 FYNNEI. V trimming: 7 bases; J trimming: 3 bases; junction bases outside the gene matches: 17. CDR3 amino acids: CASMVAGGPWSVDKNIQYF. The CDR3 DNA reads as TGTGCCAGCATGGTAGCGGGAGGGCCATGGAGTGTCGACAAAAACATTCAGTACTTC.

The table lists this clonotype with many counts. The gene calls are TRBV7-8 and TRBJ2-7; D possibly corresponds to TRBD2 (5 bases). This CDR3 has 15 amino acids. V was shortened by 3 bases and J by 0 bases, with 12 bases between the two germline ends. Germline CDR1 SGHVS, CDR2 FQNEAQ. Written as DNA, the CDR3 is TGTGCCAGCAGCTTCGGACTTTCACGCTCCTACGAGCAGTACTTC. Protein: CASSFGLSRSYEQYF. Full variable domain (missing parts from reference TRBV7-8 and TRBJ2-7): GAGVSQSPRYKVAKRGQDVALRCDPISGHVSLFWYQQALGQGPEFLTYFQNEAQLDKSGLPSDRFFAERPEGSVSTLKIQRTQQEDSAVYLCASSFGLSRSYEQYFGPGTRLTVT.

This clonotype was picked up a small number of times. This rearrangement joins TRBV27 to TRBJ2-5, with D maybe TRBD1 (5 bases). Trimming removed 6 bases from V and 5 bases from J, with 22 bases in between. CDR3 length: 16 residues. The germline V gene has CDR1 MNHEY and CDR2 SMNVEV (reference sequence). DNA for the CDR3: TGTGCCAGCAGCTCGTACCTAGGGGAATTCGGGGAGACCCAGTACTTC. Translating it yields CASSSYLGEFGETQYF.

The V gene is TRBV7-2, the J gene TRBJ2-6, with TRBD2 as a possible D gene (6 bases). Germline V gene lookup returns CDR1 SGHTA and CDR2 FQGNSA. The CDR3 covers 14 residues. Trimming pared 2 bases from V and 10 bases from J, leaving 12 bases between. CDR3 residues: CASSLMEGLNVLTF. CDR3 coding DNA: TGTGCCAGCAGCTTAATGGAGGGATTAAACGTCCTGACTTTC.

This clonotype was picked up many times. The J gene is TRBJ2-3, the V gene TRBV12-3 or TRBV12-4; TRBD1 agrees at 7 bases. CDR3 length: 15 residues. With 5 bases clipped from V and 3 bases from J, the junction kept 8 bases outside the gene matches. CDR3 sequence (DNA): TGTGCCAGCAGTCCCCAGGGGGACGGTACAGATACGCAGTATTTT. It translates to CASSPQGDGTDTQYF.

This clonotype was recorded many times. This chain links TRBV2 with TRBJ2-2; D uncertain. The CDR3 is made up of 13 amino acids. Trimming left V 1 base short and J 5 bases short, with 5 bases between. Germline V gene lookup returns CDR1 SNHLY and CDR2 FYNNEI. The DNA of the CDR3 is TGTGCCAGCAGTGAAGGGAGAACCGGGGAGCTGTTTTTT. The encoded protein is CASSEGRTGELFF.

In this sample, this clonotype turned up many times. The rearrangement links TRBV7-6 to TRBJ2-1; D might be TRBD1 (6 bases). The CDR3 totals 12 residues. V lost 5 bases and J lost 8, with 10 bases in between. CDR1 is SGHVS and CDR2 is FNYEAQ in the germline V gene. The chain's CDR3 is CASSPQGHEQFF. The DNA of the CDR3 is TGTGCCAGCAGCCCCCAGGGGCATGAGCAGTTCTTC.

In this sample, this clonotype turned up many times. Mismatch with germline at one junction end may stem from a read error. The chain employs TRBV7-9 and TRBJ1-1, with TRBD1 as a possible D gene (5 bases). In germline, CDR1 is SEHNR, CDR2 FQNEAQ (reference sequence). This CDR3 spans 12 amino acids. DNA of the CDR3: TGTGCCAGCAGCTTAGCGGAGGAGGGGCTGGTCTTT. Translation: CASSLAEEGLVF.

Many counts were recorded for this clonotype. The gene calls are TRBV7-2 and TRBJ2-3; no firm D call. The germline CDR1 and CDR2 sequences are SGHTA and FQGNSA. The length of the CDR3 is 16 residues. V lost 4 bases and J lost 0, with 14 bases in between. The CDR3 region has the DNA TGTGCCAGCAGCTCCCCACGAGAACCTAGCACAGATACGCAGTATTTT. Its translation is CASSSPREPSTDTQYF.

This clonotype was seen ten or more times. This sequence joins TRBV10-3 and TRBJ2-1; D not certain. The CDR3 covers 16 residues. The germline CDR1 and CDR2 sequences are ENHRY and SYGVKD. Trimming shortened V by 2 bases and J by 9 bases, and 20 bases separated the two germline ends. CDR3 sequence reads: CAISEPNRALKGEQFF. The DNA of the CDR3 is TGTGCCATCAGTGAGCCTAATCGCGCTCTAAAGGGTGAGCAGTTCTTC.

This clonotype was seen only a few times. V and J are TRBV24-1 and TRBJ2-3; D assignment may be TRBD1 or TRBD2 (5 bases each). With 4 bases removed from V and 1 base from J, the gap between germline ends came to 14 bases. The CDR3 is 16 residues long. Looked up from germline, CDR1 is KGHDR and CDR2 is SFDVKD. The CDR3 region is CATSDQGRDGTDTQYF. The CDR3 DNA reads as TGTGCCACCAGTGACCAAGGCCGGGACGGCACAGATACGCAGTATTTT.

The chain is built from TRBV18 and TRBJ2-2; D not resolved. CDR1 is KGHSH and CDR2 is LQKENI in the germline V gene. V gave up 10 bases and J gave up 2 bases, with 14 bases separating them. This CDR3 region has 14 residues. CDR3 sequence (DNA): TGTGCCAACGGAGTCGGTTCTAACACCGGGGAGCTGTTTTTT. This gives the protein CANGVGSNTGELFF.

This clonotype was seen many times. The gene calls are TRBV2 and TRBJ2-1; D ambiguous. Germline lookup yields CDR1 SNHLY and CDR2 FYNNEI. With 4 bases removed from V and 9 bases from J, the gap between germline ends came to 1 base. This CDR3 has 9 amino acids. The CDR3 DNA reads TGTGCCAGCAGTGCTGAGCAGTTCTTC. Its translation: CASSAEQFF.

This clonotype was detected many times. The chain recombines TRBV30 with TRBJ1-6, with unresolved D. Deletions cut 1 base from V and 8 bases from J, with 9 bases between. This CDR3 is built from 13 residues. Germline CDR1 reads GTSNPN; CDR2 reads SVGIG (reference sequence). As DNA, the CDR3 is TGTGCCTGGAGTGGACGGCGAGATTCACCCCTCCACTTT. It specifies CAWSGRRDSPLHF.

In this sample, this clonotype turned up a few times. V is TRBV12-3 or TRBV12-4 and J is TRBJ2-1, with 10 nucleotides matching TRBD1. This CDR3 is built from 15 residues. After removal of 6 bases from V and 6 bases from J, the junction contained 8 bases not matched to a gene. DNA for the CDR3: TGTGCCAGCAGATCCGGGACAGGGGTCGTCAATGAGCAGTTCTTC. Encoded protein: CASRSGTGVVNEQFF.

The chain couples TRBV7-2 to TRBJ1-2; D is unresolved. Germline-derived CDR1 and CDR2 are SGHTA and FQGNSA. V lost 5 bases to trimming and J lost 2 bases, with 12 bases between them. The CDR3 runs to 14 residues. This CDR3 reads CASSGYPTNYGYTF. The CDR3 DNA reads as TGTGCCAGCAGCGGCTACCCAACCAACTATGGCTACACCTTC.

This clonotype was observed a handful of times. The J gene is TRBJ1-5, the V gene TRBV19, with D perhaps matching TRBD1 (5 bases). The CDR3 totals 13 residues. CDR1 and CDR2 (germline): LNHDA, SQIVND (reference sequence). V was shortened by 5 bases and J by 7 bases, with 12 bases between the two germline ends. The CDR3 DNA reads TGTGCCAGTAGTCTCCAAAGGGGACAGCCCCAGCATTTT. The encoded protein is CASSLQRGQPQHF.

This chain joins TRBV18 and TRBJ2-7, with 8 bases matching TRBD1. Trimming cost V 6 bases and J 2 bases; bases outside gene matches: 12. CDR3 length: 16 residues. In germline, CDR1 is KGHSH, CDR2 LQKENI. CDR3 bases: TGTGCCAGCTCGTCAACAGTGACAGGGGCAACCTACGAGCAGTACTTC. It encodes CASSSTVTGATYEQYF.

The sample holds a few counts of this clonotype. The rearrangement uses TRBV3-1 and TRBJ1-4; TRBD1 matches at 9 bases. The length of the CDR3 is 18 residues. From germline, CDR1 is LGHDT and CDR2 YNNKEL (reference sequence). V lost 4 bases and J lost 0; bases outside the gene matches: 9. CDR3 protein: CASSLAGQGGPTNEKLFF. CDR3 coding DNA: TGTGCCAGCAGCCTGGCGGGACAGGGTGGCCCAACTAATGAAAAACTGTTTTTT. The full variable domain, with the rest looked up from reference TRBV3-1 and TRBJ1-4, is DTAVSQTPKYLVTQMGNDKSIKCEQNLGHDTMYWYKQDSKKFLKIMFSYNNKELIINETVPNRFSPKSPDKAHLNLHINSLELGDSAVYFCASSLAGQGGPTNEKLFFGSGTQLSVL.